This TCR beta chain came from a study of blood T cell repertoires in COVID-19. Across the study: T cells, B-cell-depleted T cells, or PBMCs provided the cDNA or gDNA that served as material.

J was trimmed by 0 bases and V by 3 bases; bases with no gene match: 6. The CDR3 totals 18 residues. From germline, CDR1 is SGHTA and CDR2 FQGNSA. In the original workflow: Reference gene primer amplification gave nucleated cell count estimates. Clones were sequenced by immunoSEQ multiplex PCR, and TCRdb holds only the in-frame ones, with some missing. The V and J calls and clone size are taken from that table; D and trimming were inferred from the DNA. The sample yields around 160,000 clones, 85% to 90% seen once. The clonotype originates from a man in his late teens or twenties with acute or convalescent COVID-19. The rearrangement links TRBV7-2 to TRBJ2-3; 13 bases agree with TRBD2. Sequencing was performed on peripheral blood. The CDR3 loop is CASSFRLAGGTSTDTQYF. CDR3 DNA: TGTGCCAGCAGCTTCAGACTAGCGGGGGGTACTAGCACAGATACGCAGTATTTT.